This T cell receptor beta chain comes out of a study of blood T cells in healthy people across ages. J was trimmed by 1 base and V by 7 bases; bases with no gene match: 8. This CDR3 is built from 15 residues. Study results and limitations: Long-lived donors carried more naive CD4+ cells and greater diversity than aged donors.

On this clonotype: The antigen remains unidentified.

Primed by a sample-barcoded 5' primer and a J-beta primer mix, a second PCR proceeded for about 7 to 11 cycles. A template-switch adaptor that had 12 random nucleotides put a tag on each cDNA molecule. A single record per CDR3 protein comes from TCRdb applying MiXCR to the 5' RACE reads. The sample lists 700,000 to 900,000 distinct CDR3 sequences; roughly 25% were seen once. The data also belong to a second study, concerning T cells of mothers and their children. From that second work: Every mother supplied over 10 million TCR beta CDR3 reads and every child around 3 million.

The source material was blood. The receptor comes from a boy between 5 and 17 years old in good health. This rearrangement joins TRBV12-3 or TRBV12-4 to TRBJ2-3, with 7 bases that match TRBD2. The CDR3: CASTLRGGGTDTQYF. Written as DNA, the CDR3 is TGTGCCAGCACCCTCCGTGGGGGGGGCACAGATACGCAGTATTTT.